A single sample gave rise to the 17 T cell receptor beta chains below, sequenced in a study of blood T cell repertoires in COVID-19. Here immunoSEQ multiplex PCR was the method, and the copy in TCRdb shows in-frame clones only, minus some. The data show roughly 50,000 clones, around four fifths seen once. The sequenced material came from peripheral blood. Receptors were obtained from a human donor in a cohort sampled during active COVID-19.

The chain is built from TRBV6-5 and TRBJ2-7; 11 bases match TRBD2. The CDR3 has 15 amino acids. V was pared by 8 bases and J by 0 bases, with 6 bases of the junction left unmatched. Per germline, CDR1 MNHEY and CDR2 SVGAGI. CDR3 residues: CASGTGLAGSYEQYF. As DNA, the CDR3 is TGTGCCAGCGGAACCGGACTAGCGGGCTCCTACGAGCAGTACTTC.

The gene calls are TRBV6-2 or TRBV6-3 and TRBJ1-1; no firm D call. This CDR3 contains 16 residues. Germline values: CDR1 MNHEY, CDR2 SVGEGT. The V end was cut by 0 bases, the J end by 0 bases, with 11 bases between. In DNA, the CDR3 is TGTGCCAGCAGTTACTCGAGTCTGAAAATGAACACTGAAGCTTTCTTT. This encodes CASSYSSLKMNTEAFF.

The chain links TRBV7-6 to TRBJ1-3; D unclear. The V end was cut by 1 base, the J end by 0 bases, with 10 bases between. CDR1 and CDR2 (germline): SGHVS, FNYEAQ. The length of the CDR3 is 16 residues. The CDR3 region is CASSLGPGSSGNTIYF. CDR3 nucleotide sequence: TGTGCCAGCAGCTTAGGCCCTGGGAGCTCTGGAAACACCATATATTTT.

The V gene is TRBV6-5, the J gene TRBJ1-5, with D uncertain. This CDR3 contains 14 residues. With 2 bases removed from V and 4 bases from J, the gap between germline ends came to 9 bases. Germline V gene sequence: CDR1 MNHEY, CDR2 SVGAGI. The CDR3 nucleotides are TGTGCCAGCAGTTACAATCCGGGGAATCAGCCCCAGCATTTT. This encodes CASSYNPGNQPQHF.

The rearrangement links TRBV7-9 to TRBJ2-7; 9 bases match TRBD2. V was clipped by 3 bases and J by 5 bases; unmatched bases: 5. The CDR3 extends over 14 amino acids. Germline V CDR1 and CDR2: SEHNR, FQNEAQ (reference sequence). The CDR3 DNA is TGTGCCAGCAGCTTCGCGGGGGGGCCCCACGAGCAGTACTTC. This translates into CASSFAGGPHEQYF.

The CDR3 region has the DNA TGTGCCAGCAGCGTACGGTTGTATAATTCACCCCTCCACTTT. Amino acids: CASSVRLYNSPLHF. V usage is TRBV9 and J usage is TRBJ1-6; no clear D gene. The germline V and J ends were trimmed by 1 base and 4 bases, with 6 bases remaining between them. This CDR3 is 14 amino acids long. The germline CDR1 and CDR2 sequences are SGDLS and YYNGEE.

The V gene is TRBV9, the J gene TRBJ1-2, with TRBD1 matching over 7 bases. Trimming took 3 bases from V and 0 from J; bases not matched to a gene: 5. The CDR3 has 15 residues. CDR1 and CDR2 from the germline V gene are SGDLS and YYNGEE. CDR3 residues: CASSEGAASNYGYTF. In DNA form, the CDR3 reads TGTGCCAGCAGCGAGGGGGCAGCCTCTAACTATGGCTACACCTTC.

The chain links TRBV24-1 to TRBJ1-2, with D possibly TRBD1 on 5 matching bases. The CDR3 is made up of 14 amino acids. The V gene's germline CDR1 is KGHDR and CDR2 SFDVKD. Trimming took off 7 bases at V and 5 bases at J, with 16 bases between the two ends. For the CDR3, the DNA is TGTGCCACCAGCCCTACCGGGACTGGTTATGGCTACACCTTC. Protein: CATSPTGTGYGYTF.

The chain uses TRBV19 and TRBJ1-1; the D gene is possibly TRBD1 (6 bases). Trimming took 9 bases from V and 6 from J, leaving 17 bases between them. Germline V gene sequence: CDR1 LNHDA, CDR2 SQIVND (reference sequence). The CDR3 is 13 residues long. The chain's CDR3 is CASWAGGGSEAFF. The CDR3 DNA reads TGTGCCAGCTGGGCGGGGGGCGGCTCTGAAGCTTTCTTT.

The chain employs TRBV7-9 and TRBJ2-1, with 14 bases matching TRBD2. The CDR3 is 17 amino acids. The junction had 9 bases not matched to a gene; V was cut back by 5 bases and J by 6 bases. Germline CDR1 is SEHNR and CDR2 is FQNEAQ (reference sequence). CDR3 protein: CASSVGLAGGSSNEQFF. CDR3 coding DNA: TGTGCCAGCAGCGTTGGACTAGCGGGGGGCAGCTCCAATGAGCAGTTCTTC.

The CDR3 reads CASSKGQGTGELFF. CDR3 DNA sequence: TGTGCCAGTAGTAAGGGACAGGGCACCGGGGAGCTGTTTTTT. The chain uses TRBV19 and TRBJ2-2, with 9 bases fitting TRBD1. The CDR3 consists of 14 residues. Germline V gene data show CDR1 as LNHDA and CDR2 as SQIVND (reference sequence). With 4 bases clipped from V and 4 bases from J, the junction kept 1 base outside the gene matches.

The V call is TRBV7-9, the J call TRBJ1-5, with D tentatively TRBD1 (6 bases). Trimming stripped 1 base from V and 0 bases from J, with 16 bases between. The germline CDR1 and CDR2 sequences are SEHNR and FQNEAQ (reference sequence). The CDR3 is made up of 18 amino acids. The CDR3 sequence: CASSLGDTTNYSNQPQHF. The CDR3 nucleotides read TGTGCCAGCAGCTTAGGGGACACCACCAACTATAGCAATCAGCCCCAGCATTTT.

The chain carries TRBV15 and TRBJ1-2, with TRBD1 matching 7 bases. CDR3 length: 15 residues. Germline V gene sequence: CDR1 LNHNV, CDR2 YYDKDF (reference sequence). Trimming at V came to 0 bases and at J to 4 bases, leaving 5 bases not matched to a gene. The DNA for the CDR3 is TGTGCCACCAGCAGAGATCGACAGGGAATCTATGGCTACACCTTC. It is translated as CATSRDRQGIYGYTF.

CDR3 in DNA: TGTGCCAGCAGCACGATCCACGGACAGGCCAGCTCTGGAAACACCATATATTTT. Amino acid sequence: CASSTIHGQASSGNTIYF. V and J are TRBV11-2 and TRBJ1-3, with 7 bases aligning to TRBD1. Germline V gives CDR1 SGHAT, CDR2 FQNNGV. There are 18 residues in the CDR3. The V segment lost 5 bases and the J segment 0 bases; nucleotides outside the gene matches: 13.

V and J are TRBV18 and TRBJ2-1, with no clear D. V was cut by 3 bases and J by 7 bases, with 7 bases left in between. This CDR3 contains 12 residues. Germline CDR1 reads KGHSH; CDR2 reads LQKENI. Here the CDR3 DNA reads TGTGCCAGCTCACCGGGCAGGAATGAGCAGTTCTTC. As protein: CASSPGRNEQFF.

The rearrangement uses TRBV24-1 and TRBJ1-4; maybe TRBD1 (5 bases). The germline gives CDR1 KGHDR, CDR2 SFDVKD. The CDR3 length is 15 residues. The germline V and J ends were trimmed by 2 bases and 8 bases, with 14 bases remaining between them. The CDR3 bases are TGTGCCACCAGTGATTCGGGAGGGGAGGACGAAAAACTGTTTTTT. Translation gives CATSDSGGEDEKLFF.

This chain connects TRBV4-2 to TRBJ1-2, with D unclear. V was shortened by 0 bases and J by 2 bases, with 10 bases between the two germline ends. This CDR3 comprises 15 residues. The V gene's germline CDR1 is LGHNA and CDR2 YNFKEQ. The CDR3 loop is CASSQEAVTNYGYTF. The CDR3 DNA sequence: TGTGCCAGCAGCCAAGAAGCGGTAACGAACTATGGCTACACCTTC.